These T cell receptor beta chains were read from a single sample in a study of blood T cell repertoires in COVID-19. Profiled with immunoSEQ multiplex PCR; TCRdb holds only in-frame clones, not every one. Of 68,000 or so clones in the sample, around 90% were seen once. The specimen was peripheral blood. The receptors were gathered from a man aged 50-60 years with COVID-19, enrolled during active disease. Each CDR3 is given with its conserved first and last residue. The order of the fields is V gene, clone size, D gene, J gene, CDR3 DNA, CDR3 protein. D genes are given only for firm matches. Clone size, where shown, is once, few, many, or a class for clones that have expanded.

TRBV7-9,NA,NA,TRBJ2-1,TGTGCCAGCAGCTTGGGGGCTACTGAGCAGTTCTTC,CASSLGATEQFF
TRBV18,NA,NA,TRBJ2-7,TGTGCCAGCTCACTTACCCCGGACTCCGAGCAGTACTTC,CASSLTPDSEQYF
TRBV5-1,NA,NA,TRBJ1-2,TGCGCCAGCAGCTTCGAGGGGGTTAACTATGGCTACACCTTC,CASSFEGVNYGYTF
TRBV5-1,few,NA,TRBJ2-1,TGCGCCAGCAGCTTGGGGGTCCTAGGAAATGAGCAGTTCTTC,CASSLGVLGNEQFF
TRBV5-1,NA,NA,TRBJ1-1,TGCGCCACCGACAGGTATACGTACACTGAAGCTTTCTTT,CATDRYTYTEAFF
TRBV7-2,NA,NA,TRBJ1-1,TGTGCCAGCAGCCGTCAGGGGAACACTGAAGCTTTCTTT,CASSRQGNTEAFF
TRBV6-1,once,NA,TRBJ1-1,TGTGCCAGCAGTGAAAAAGGCAGGTGGAACACTGAAGCTTTCTTT,CASSEKGRWNTEAFF
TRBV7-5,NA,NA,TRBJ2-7,TGTGTCAGAAGCTTAGGTGGGACTAGGGCCTCGAGGGAGCAGTACTTC,CVRSLGGTRASREQYF
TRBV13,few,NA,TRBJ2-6,TGTGCCAGCAGCTCGAATCAGGGGCGAGGGGCCAACGTCCTGACTTTC,CASSSNQGRGANVLTF
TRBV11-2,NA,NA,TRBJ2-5,TGTGCCAGCAGCTTAGTACGACTTCCCCAAGAGACCCAGTACTTC,CASSLVRLPQETQYF
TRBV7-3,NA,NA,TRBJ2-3,TGTGCCAGCAGCTTGGGACTTCAAACAGATACGCAGTATTTT,CASSLGLQTDTQYF
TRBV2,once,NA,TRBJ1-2,TGTGCCAGCAGTGAAGCGGGGCTAAACTATGGCTACACCTTC,CASSEAGLNYGYTF
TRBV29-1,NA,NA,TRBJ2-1,TGCAGCGTTGTATGGACATTCCCCTACAATGAGCAGTTCTTC,CSVVWTFPYNEQFF
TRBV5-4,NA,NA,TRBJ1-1,TGTGCCAGCAGCTTGGTGACAGCGAACACTGAAGCTTTCTTT,CASSLVTANTEAFF
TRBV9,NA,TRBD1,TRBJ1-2,TGTGCCAGCAGAGCTAGACAGGGCCTATATGGCTACACCTTC,CASRARQGLYGYTF
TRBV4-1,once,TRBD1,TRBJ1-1,TGCGCCAGCAGCCATGGACAGGCCATGCGTTTGAACACTGAAGCTTTCTTT,CASSHGQAMRLNTEAFF
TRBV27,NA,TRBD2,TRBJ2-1,TGTGCCAGCACCCGACGTCACGGACTAGCGGGATACAATGAGCAGTTCTTC,CASTRRHGLAGYNEQFF
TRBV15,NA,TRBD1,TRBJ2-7,TGTGCCACCAGCCGGGACAGATCCTCCTACGAGCAGTACTTC,CATSRDRSSYEQYF
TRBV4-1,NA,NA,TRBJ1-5,TGCGCCAGCAGCCTAGAGGACAGATATAGCAATCAGCCCCAGCATTTT,CASSLEDRYSNQPQHF
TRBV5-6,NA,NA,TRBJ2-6,TGTGCCAGCAGCGTGTACTCTGGGGCCAACGTCCTGACTTTC,CASSVYSGANVLTF
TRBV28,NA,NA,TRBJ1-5,TGTGCCAGCAGTTTGGCTAATCAGCCCCAGCATTTT,CASSLANQPQHF
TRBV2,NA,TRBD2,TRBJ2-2,TGTGCCAGCAGCCCCTTGGGACTAGCGGGGAGGGGTACCGGGGAGCTGTTTTTT,CASSPLGLAGRGTGELFF
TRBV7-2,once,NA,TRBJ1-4,TGTGCCAGCACCGCCTCCGGGAGCGTGCAAGAAAAACTGTTTTTT,CASTASGSVQEKLFF
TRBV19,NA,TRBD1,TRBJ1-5,TGTGCCAGTAGTCCTCCGACAGGGACCACAAATCAGCCCCAGCATTTT,CASSPPTGTTNQPQHF
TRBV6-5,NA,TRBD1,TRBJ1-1,TGTGCCAGCAGTCCCTTACAGGGGCTTCGTGAAGCTTTCTTT,CASSPLQGLREAFF
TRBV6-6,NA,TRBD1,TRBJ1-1,TGTGCCAGCAGGGACGGACAGGGGAACACTGAAGCTTTCTTT,CASRDGQGNTEAFF
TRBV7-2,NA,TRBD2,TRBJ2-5,TGTGCCAGCAGCTTTCGGCGGGAGGAGACCCAGTACTTC,CASSFRREETQYF
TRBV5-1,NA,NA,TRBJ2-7,TGCGCCAGCAGCTTGGAGACAGTAATAAGCTCCTACGAGCAGTACTTC,CASSLETVISSYEQYF
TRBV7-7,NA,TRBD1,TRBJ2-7,TGTGCTAGCAGCCCGATCTTGACAGGGGTTGGCGAGCAGTACTTC,CASSPILTGVGEQYF
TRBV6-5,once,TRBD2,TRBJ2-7,TGTGCCAGCAGTTACTCTAGCGGGAAGATCTCCTACGAGCAGTACTTC,CASSYSSGKISYEQYF
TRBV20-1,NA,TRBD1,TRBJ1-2,TGCAGTGCCAGTAACGGACAGGGGAGGCGAGGCTACACCTTC,CSASNGQGRRGYTF
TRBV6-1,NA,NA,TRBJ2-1,TGTGCCAGCAGTGACCCCCGGCGGAGGGATGAGCAGTTCTTC,CASSDPRRRDEQFF
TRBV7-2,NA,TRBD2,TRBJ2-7,TGTGCCAGCAACCCCCGGGATGGGGGGGTGGGATACGAGCAGTACTTC,CASNPRDGGVGYEQYF
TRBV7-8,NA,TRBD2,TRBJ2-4,TGTGCCAGCAGCTTAGCGCGGGGGGGACTCAAAAACATTCAGTACTTC,CASSLARGGLKNIQYF
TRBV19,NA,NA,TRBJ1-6,TGTGCCAGTAGTATAGCTGGCCTCGATTCACCCCTCCACTTT,CASSIAGLDSPLHF
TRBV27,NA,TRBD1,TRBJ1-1,TGTGCCAGCAGCTTAGCAGGGGGGACTGAAGCTTTCTTT,CASSLAGGTEAFF
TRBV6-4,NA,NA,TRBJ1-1,TGTGCCAGCAGTGAAATCGACAGATATTACACTGAAGCTTTCTTT,CASSEIDRYYTEAFF
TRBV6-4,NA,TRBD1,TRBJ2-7,TGTGCCAGCAGAGCCCCAGGGGGCGAGCAGTACTTC,CASRAPGGEQYF
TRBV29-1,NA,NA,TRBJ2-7,TGCAGCGTTGGGAGTTTCGAGCAGTACTTC,CSVGSFEQYF
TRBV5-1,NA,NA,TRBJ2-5,TGCGCCAGCAGCTTGGCCTTAGAGACCCAGTACTTC,CASSLALETQYF
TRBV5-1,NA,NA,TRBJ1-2,TGCGCCAGCAGCCCGACAGGTCCCCGTGGCTACACCTTC,CASSPTGPRGYTF
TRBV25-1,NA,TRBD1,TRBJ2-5,TGTGCCAGCAGAAAGGTGGGACAGGGAGGGGAGACCCAGTACTTC,CASRKVGQGGETQYF
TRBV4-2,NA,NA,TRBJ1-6,TGTGCCAGCAGCCCCGACAGAGCCTTTCTCCACTTT,CASSPDRAFLHF
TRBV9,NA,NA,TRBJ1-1,TGTGCCAGCAGCGTACGGGTTAGTGTCACTGAAGCTTTCTTT,CASSVRVSVTEAFF
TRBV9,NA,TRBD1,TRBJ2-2,TGTGCCAGCAGCGTAGATGGACAGGGGGTTGGGGAGCTGTTTTTT,CASSVDGQGVGELFF
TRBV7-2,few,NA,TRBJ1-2,TGTGCCAGCAGCTTAGGGCACGACTATGGCTACACCTTC,CASSLGHDYGYTF
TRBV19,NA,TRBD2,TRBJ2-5,TGTGCCAGTACCAGGACTAGCGGGAATGGAGAGACCCAGTACTTC,CASTRTSGNGETQYF
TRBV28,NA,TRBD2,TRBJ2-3,TGTGCCAGCACCACGGGACTAGCGGGACTATACGATACGCAGTATTTT,CASTTGLAGLYDTQYF